These 10 T cell receptor beta chains share one sample of origin, sequenced in a study of blood T cell repertoires in COVID-19. Produced via immunoSEQ multiplex PCR; TCRdb's table is partial and in-frame only. Counted here are fewer than 35,000 clones, roughly 85% occurring once; the ten biggest clones make up around 8.6%. The sample taken for sequencing was peripheral blood. All receptors come from an elderly man with active COVID-19.

V is TRBV3-1 (or the pseudogene TRBV3-2) and J is TRBJ2-1, with 9 bases that match TRBD2. Germline trimming cut 4 bases from V and 7 bases from J; bases unmatched to any gene: 11. CDR1 is LGHDT and CDR2 is YNNKEL in the germline V gene (reference sequence). The CDR3 is 16 amino acids. The CDR3 DNA follows: TGTGCCAGCAGCCCCTGGGCGGGGGGGCCACGGAATGAGCAGTTCTTC. Protein sequence: CASSPWAGGPRNEQFF.

This clone was seen once. This CDR3 is CASSRGGVNYGYTF. The CDR3 nucleotides are TGTGCCAGCAGCCGAGGCGGAGTTAACTATGGCTACACCTTC. The V call is TRBV28, the J call TRBJ1-2, with unresolved D. V shed 6 bases and J shed 1 base, with 12 bases lying between them. The germline V gene encodes CDR1 MDHEN and CDR2 SYDVKM. The CDR3 sequence is 14 residues long.

This clone was seen only once. J is TRBJ1-3 and V is TRBV3-1 (or the pseudogene TRBV3-2); the D is unclear. Trimming pared 7 bases from V and 0 bases from J, leaving 10 bases between. Germline CDR1 reads LGHDT; CDR2 reads YNNKEL (reference sequence). The CDR3 covers 14 residues. CDR3 in DNA: TGTGCCAGCACCCCAGGCAACTCTGGAAACACCATATATTTT. This translates into CASTPGNSGNTIYF.

This clone was detected only a few times. The chain recombines TRBV9 with TRBJ1-3; 7 positions agree with TRBD1. Unmatched junction bases numbered 3, after V lost 0 bases and J lost 3 bases. The CDR3 has 15 amino acids. Germline CDR1 reads SGDLS; CDR2 reads YYNGEE. The CDR3 loop is CASSVEGAGGNTIYF. CDR3 bases: TGTGCCAGCAGCGTAGAGGGGGCGGGTGGAAACACCATATATTTT.

A word on this clone: The sample carries other DNA sequences with the same CDR3. The chain recombines TRBV18 with TRBJ2-2, with 7 nucleotides matching TRBD1. Germline CDR1 reads KGHSH; CDR2 reads LQKENI. The ends lost 3 bases at V and 1 base at J; junction bases unmatched: 2. This CDR3 is built from 15 residues. The CDR3 region has the DNA TGTGCCAGCTCACCCCGGACAGGGAACACCGGGGAGCTGTTTTTT. Amino acids: CASSPRTGNTGELFF.

CDR3 amino acids: CASSSTQGRKEAFF. CDR3 DNA sequence: TGTGCCAGCAGTTCTACACAGGGAAGGAAGGAAGCTTTCTTT. The rearrangement joins TRBV28 to TRBJ1-1; possibly TRBD1 for D (6 bases). This CDR3 comprises 14 residues. The germline V gene has CDR1 MDHEN and CDR2 SYDVKM. V was trimmed by 4 bases and J by 8 bases, leaving 17 bases between them.

This chain links TRBV6-5 with TRBJ1-1; D is undetermined. Germline-derived CDR1 and CDR2 are MNHEY and SVGAGI. This CDR3 is 14 amino acids long. V was cut by 6 bases and J by 1 base, with 12 bases left in between. CDR3 region: CASRADTWNTEAFF. CDR3 nucleotide sequence: TGTGCCAGCAGAGCCGATACGTGGAACACTGAAGCTTTCTTT.

J is TRBJ1-1 and V is TRBV29-1; TRBD1 matches 8 bases. In germline, CDR1 is SQVTM, CDR2 ANQGSEA. The CDR3 runs to 12 residues. CDR3 sequence (DNA): TGCCTTACAGGGGGTGTGAACACTGAAGCTTTCTTT. Translating gives CLTGGVNTEAFF.

This clone counts as medium-sized (0.01 to 0.1%). The chain carries TRBV6-5 and TRBJ1-2; TRBD1 matches 7 bases. CDR3 size: 13 residues. Germline V gene sequence: CDR1 MNHEY, CDR2 SVGAGI. J lost 5 bases, V lost 2 bases, and 2 bases had no gene match. CDR3 sequence reads: CASSYRGPYGYTF. Written as DNA, the CDR3 is TGTGCCAGCAGTTACAGGGGGCCTTATGGCTACACCTTC.

The chain is built from TRBV11-2 and TRBJ2-5, with D perhaps matching TRBD2 (6 bases). The CDR3 loop spans 15 amino acids. Germline V gene data show CDR1 as SGHAT and CDR2 as FQNNGV. With 5 bases removed from V and 5 bases from J, the gap between germline ends came to 18 bases. CDR3 residues: CASSRRETARETQYF. DNA of the CDR3: TGTGCCAGCAGCCGACGGGAGACCGCACGGGAGACCCAGTACTTC.